This TCR beta chain appears in the sequencing data of a study of CD8+ T cells in alopecia areata. A word on this clone: Gene and germline names: mouse. The read falls 4 residues short of the CDR3 end, and the missing part is taken from the germline J gene. Distinct nucleotide sequences in the sample also encode this CDR3.

Sorting used CD4, CD8alpha, NKG2D, NKG2ACE and other markers on pooled cutaneous lymph node cells. Sequencing relied on a cDNA template that was reverse transcribed from extracted RNA. The assay was immunoSEQ multiplex PCR, and TCRdb's table has in-frame clones only and misses some. This sample has about 270,000 clones, each found more than once. Trimming shortened V by 0 bases and J by 4 bases, and 9 bases separated the two germline ends. Germline V gives CDR1 NSQYPW, CDR2 LRSPGD (reference sequence). This CDR3 spans 14 amino acids. This TCR was recovered from a C3H/HeJ mouse with alopecia areata. The strain bears MHC haplotype H2-k. Sequencing used CD4+ T cells sorted from a lymph node. The chain employs TRBV1 and TRBJ1-1, with D possibly being TRBD1 (5 bases). The CDR3 region is CTCSADPGGTEVFF. CDR3 DNA (partial): TGCACCTGCAGTGCAGATCCGGGGGGCACA. The variable domain in full, completed from reference TRBV1 and TRBJ1-1, reads VTLLEQNPRWRLVPRGQAVNLRCILKNSQYPWMSWYQQDLQKQLQWLFTLRSPGDKEVKSLPGADYLATRVTDTELRLQVANMSQGRTLYCTCSADPGGTEVFFGKGTRLTVV.